This T cell receptor (beta chain) was identified during a study of cytomegalovirus exposure and HLA in healthy donors. In the study overall: The 95 to 150 validation repertoires, a later analysis reported, used the same platform as the roughly 710 first-cohort repertoires. Whole-study findings and limits: Listed as cytomegalovirus-associated were 150 to 200 TCR beta chains.

Using immunoSEQ multiplex PCR, the repertoire was profiled, and TCRdb retains in-frame clones only, with some absent. The sample includes more than 110,000 clones, around 88% of them seen just once. This clone has just a few counts. Its antigen is currently unknown. Trimming left V 7 bases short and J 4 bases short, with 4 bases between. This CDR3 spans 10 amino acids. Germline lookup yields CDR1 MRHNA and CDR2 SNTAGT. The TCR comes from a woman aged 18 to 35 in good health and CMV-seropositive. The specimen was PBMCs. The genes are TRBV6-4 and TRBJ1-2, with D unresolved. The CDR3 here is CASIIYGYTF. CDR3 coding DNA: TGTGCCAGCATAATCTATGGCTACACCTTC.